This TCR beta chain comes out of a study of T cell responses to AZD1222 COVID-19 vaccine. Study as a whole: Recipients boosted at about 4 weeks or about 12 weeks are pooled. Study-wide results and limits: CD4 TCRs covered the whole spike, strongest at regions 160-218 and 743-854. Spike-specific TCR depth and breadth grew after two AZD1222 doses. A reported finding is that nearly half of spike-specific TCRs target unmutated variant regions.

Trimming left V 3 bases short and J 4 bases short, with 14 bases between. Germline-derived CDR1 and CDR2 are SGHTA and FQGNSA. The CDR3 consists of 15 residues. As concerns this clone: Antigen: not known.

The assay was immunoSEQ multiplex PCR, and TCRdb's table has in-frame clones only and misses some. The table shows approximately 82,000 clones, with around nine tenths occurring only once. This receptor was identified in an adult in good health. The rearrangement links TRBV7-2 to TRBJ2-3; D gene unclear. This sample comprised peripheral blood, obtained on day 0 of AZD1222 vaccination. CDR3 amino acids: CASSFSVGLADTQYF. CDR3 in DNA: TGTGCCAGCAGCTTCTCCGTAGGCCTGGCAGATACGCAGTATTTT.